This is a list of T cell receptor beta chains from one sample in a study of T-cell reconstitution after alpha-beta-depleted transplantation in children. TCRdb recomputed calls from the PCR reads with MiXCR, one row per CDR3 protein. The sample yields 200,000 to 250,000 distinct CDR3 sequences, around 9.5% seen once. The specimen was PBMCs from the stem cell graft donor, collected from the stem cell graft. These receptors all stem from a human donor who donated a stem cell graft to a child with acute lymphoblastic leukemia. Each CDR3 is given with its conserved first and last residue. The D gene is left open where the match is weak. The size field is filled for only some rows; it gives once, few, many or a size class.

V gene	J gene	clone size	CDR3 length	D gene	CDR3 DNA	CDR3 protein
TRBV29-1	TRBJ1-2	.	13	TRBD1	TGCAGCGTTGCCGGGACAGGGAACTATGGCTACACCTTC	CSVAGTGNYGYTF
TRBV12-3/TRBV12-4	TRBJ2-2	few	17	TRBD2	TGTGCCAGCAGTCCTACCCCAGCGGGGGGGCTTGGCGGGGAGCTGTTTTTT	CASSPTPAGGLGGELFF
TRBV29-1	TRBJ2-1	.	11	.	TGCAGCGTTGAACATGGTGATGAGCAGTTCTTC	CSVEHGDEQFF
TRBV4-2	TRBJ1-2	.	16	.	TGTGCCAGCAGCCAACCGACAGGAGGGACTAACTATGGCTACACCTTC	CASSQPTGGTNYGYTF
TRBV12-3/TRBV12-4	TRBJ2-5	few	11	.	TGTGCCAGCTCAGGGTTCAAGACCCAGTACTTC	CASSGFKTQYF
TRBV6-5	TRBJ1-1	.	16	TRBD1	TGTGCCAGCAGCAGTCAGGGGGCCCCAGTGAACACTGAAGCTTTCTTT	CASSSQGAPVNTEAFF
TRBV5-1	TRBJ2-7	many	15	.	TGCGCCAGCAGCTTGGTCCCGGGTGGAGGCTACGAGCAGTACTTC	CASSLVPGGGYEQYF
TRBV6-2/TRBV6-3	TRBJ2-1	few	18	TRBD2	TGTGCCAGCAGTTACTCCAACCTAGCGGGAGGGAAATACAATGAGCAGTTCTTC	CASSYSNLAGGKYNEQFF
TRBV7-9	TRBJ1-1	many	13	.	TGTGCCAGCAGTTCATACTTGAACACTGAAGCTTTCTTT	CASSSYLNTEAFF
TRBV24-1	TRBJ1-2	many	15	TRBD1	TGTGCCACCAGTGATAGACAGGGAAGAAACTATGGCTACACCTTC	CATSDRQGRNYGYTF
TRBV20-1	TRBJ1-1	many	15	.	TGCAGTGCTAGACCTCCAACAGGGTGGGACACTGAAGCTTTCTTT	CSARPPTGWDTEAFF
TRBV4-1	TRBJ1-2	.	16	TRBD1	TGCGCCAGCAGCCAAGGATTGGGACAGACTAACTATGGCTACACCTTC	CASSQGLGQTNYGYTF
TRBV29-1	TRBJ2-5	.	11	.	TGCAGCGTTGAACTTCTTATGGGCCAGTACTTC	CSVELLMGQYF
TRBV5-1	TRBJ1-2	.	13	.	TGCGCCAGCAGCAGAGGACCATCGCAAGGCTACACCTTC	CASSRGPSQGYTF
TRBV19	TRBJ2-2	few	16	TRBD1	TGTGCCAGTAGTCCCTTCGACAGGGGGCATCCCGGGGAGCTGTTTTTT	CASSPFDRGHPGELFF
TRBV18	TRBJ2-7	.	14	.	TGTGCCAGCTCGCGGCTGGTGGCCGACCACGAGCAGTACTTC	CASSRLVADHEQYF
TRBV12-3/TRBV12-4	TRBJ2-6	.	15	.	TGTGCCAGCAGTTTAGCAGGGTACGGGGCCAACGTCCTGACTTTC	CASSLAGYGANVLTF
TRBV5-1	TRBJ1-2	.	13	TRBD1	TGCGCCAGCAGCTTGACAGGGGCCTCGGGCTACACCTTC	CASSLTGASGYTF
TRBV5-1	TRBJ1-1	many	14	.	TGCGCCAGCAGCTTGGAGTATAGGAACACTGAAGCTTTCTTT	CASSLEYRNTEAFF
TRBV11-2	TRBJ2-5	many	15	.	TGTGCCAGCAGCTTAGGGCTAGCAGCTTGGGAGACCCAGTACTTC	CASSLGLAAWETQYF
TRBV5-1	TRBJ2-3	many	15	.	TGCGCCAGCAGAGAAGGTCTTGGGGAGACAGATACGCAGTATTTT	CASREGLGETDTQYF
TRBV2	TRBJ2-1	.	19	TRBD1	TGTGCCAGCTGTCCCGAACCGGGACAGGGTCTTAGCTCCTACAATGAGCAGTTCTTC	CASCPEPGQGLSSYNEQFF
TRBV12-3/TRBV12-4	TRBJ1-4	.	14	.	TGTGCCAGCAGTCCGGACAGAACTAATGAAAAACTGTTTTTT	CASSPDRTNEKLFF
TRBV5-5	TRBJ2-7	.	14	.	TGTGCCAGCAGGGTACAGGGACTTACCTACGAGCAGTACTTC	CASRVQGLTYEQYF
TRBV12-3/TRBV12-4	TRBJ2-6	many	15	.	TGTGCCAGCAGTTTGTACAGCTCTGGGGCCAACGTCCTGACTTTC	CASSLYSSGANVLTF
TRBV30	TRBJ2-7	few	12	.	TGTGCCTGGAAGGGGATGGGATACGAGCAGTACTTC	CAWKGMGYEQYF
TRBV29-1	TRBJ2-5	many	13	.	TGCAGCGTTGCCCCTGAGTTGGGGGAGACCCAGTACTTC	CSVAPELGETQYF
TRBV20-1	TRBJ2-1	.	15	TRBD2	TGCAGTGCTAGACTAGCGGGGGAACTCTACAATGAGCAGTTCTTC	CSARLAGELYNEQFF
TRBV20-1	TRBJ2-2	.	13	.	TGCAGTGGAGAGAGATTGAGTGGCGGGGAGCTGTTTTTT	CSGERLSGGELFF
TRBV6-5	TRBJ2-3	.	15	.	TGTGCCAGCAGTTACGGGCGCCCGGCCGCAGATACGCAGTATTTT	CASSYGRPAADTQYF